The rows below give T cell receptor beta chains drawn from one sample of a study of beta chain features in type 1 diabetes. Using immunoSEQ multiplex PCR, the repertoire was profiled, and TCRdb retains in-frame clones only, with some absent. The table has 160,000 or so clones, roughly 9% seen once. The sample comprised central memory CD4+ T cells from blood. All receptors derive from a woman aged 25 to 39 with type 1 diabetes. The CDR3 runs from the conserved cysteine through the conserved F or W. A D gene is named only where the DNA matches it firmly. Size tells how often a clone was seen (once, few, many) or the class of an expanded clone, and some rows leave it out.

clone_size | j_call | v_call | d_call | cdr3_aa | cdr3_nt
few | TRBJ2-5 | TRBV2 | TRBD2 | CASRRRLAGEETQYF | TGTGCCAGCAGAAGAAGACTAGCGGGAGAGGAGACCCAGTACTTC
- | TRBJ2-7 | TRBV29-1 | TRBD2 | CSVSPGGVAGSYEQYF | TGCAGCGTAAGTCCCGGGGGGGTCGCGGGCTCCTACGAGCAGTACTTC
few | TRBJ2-1 | TRBV4-1 | TRBD2 | CASSPLTSGSFGEQFF | TGCGCCAGCAGCCCCTTAACTAGCGGGAGTTTCGGCGAGCAGTTCTTC
- | TRBJ2-7 | TRBV28 | TRBD2 | CASSLWGLAGVEQYF | TGTGCCAGCAGTTTATGGGGACTAGCGGGAGTCGAGCAGTACTTC
few | TRBJ2-1 | TRBV9 | TRBD1 | CASSATGVMGNEQFF | TGTGCCAGCAGCGCTACAGGGGTAATGGGCAATGAGCAGTTCTTC
- | TRBJ1-2 | TRBV5-1 | - | CASSLGAGDGYTF | TGCGCCAGCAGCCTGGGGGCAGGGGATGGCTACACCTTC
few | TRBJ2-2 | TRBV19 | TRBD2 | CASTHREGTGELFF | TGTGCCAGTACTCATCGGGAGGGGACCGGGGAGCTGTTTTTT
few | TRBJ1-1 | TRBV29-1 | TRBD1 | CSVIPTGGLYTEAFF | TGCAGCGTTATCCCGACAGGGGGCTTGTACACTGAAGCTTTCTTT
- | TRBJ1-3 | TRBV7-9 | TRBD1 | CASSPKTGGYTGNTIYF | TGTGCCAGCAGCCCCAAGACAGGGGGATACACTGGAAACACCATATATTTT
few | TRBJ1-1 | TRBV29-1 | - | CSVALLNTEAFF | TGCAGCGTTGCCCTATTGAACACTGAAGCTTTCTTT
- | TRBJ2-1 | TRBV20-1 | - | CSAPNGLEQFF | TGCAGTGCTCCTAATGGTCTTGAGCAGTTCTTC
few | TRBJ1-5 | TRBV27 | TRBD1 | CASSSGQGQYQPQHF | TGTGCCAGCAGTTCTGGACAGGGCCAATATCAGCCCCAGCATTTT
- | TRBJ2-5 | TRBV28 | - | CASSPGDQETQYF | TGTGCCAGCAGTCCCGGGGACCAAGAGACCCAGTACTTC
- | TRBJ1-2 | TRBV4-2 | - | CASSRQTENGYTF | TGTGCCAGCAGCCGTCAGACTGAGAATGGCTACACCTTC
- | TRBJ2-7 | TRBV5-1 | - | CASASSYEQYF | TGCGCCAGCGCCAGCTCCTACGAGCAGTACTTC